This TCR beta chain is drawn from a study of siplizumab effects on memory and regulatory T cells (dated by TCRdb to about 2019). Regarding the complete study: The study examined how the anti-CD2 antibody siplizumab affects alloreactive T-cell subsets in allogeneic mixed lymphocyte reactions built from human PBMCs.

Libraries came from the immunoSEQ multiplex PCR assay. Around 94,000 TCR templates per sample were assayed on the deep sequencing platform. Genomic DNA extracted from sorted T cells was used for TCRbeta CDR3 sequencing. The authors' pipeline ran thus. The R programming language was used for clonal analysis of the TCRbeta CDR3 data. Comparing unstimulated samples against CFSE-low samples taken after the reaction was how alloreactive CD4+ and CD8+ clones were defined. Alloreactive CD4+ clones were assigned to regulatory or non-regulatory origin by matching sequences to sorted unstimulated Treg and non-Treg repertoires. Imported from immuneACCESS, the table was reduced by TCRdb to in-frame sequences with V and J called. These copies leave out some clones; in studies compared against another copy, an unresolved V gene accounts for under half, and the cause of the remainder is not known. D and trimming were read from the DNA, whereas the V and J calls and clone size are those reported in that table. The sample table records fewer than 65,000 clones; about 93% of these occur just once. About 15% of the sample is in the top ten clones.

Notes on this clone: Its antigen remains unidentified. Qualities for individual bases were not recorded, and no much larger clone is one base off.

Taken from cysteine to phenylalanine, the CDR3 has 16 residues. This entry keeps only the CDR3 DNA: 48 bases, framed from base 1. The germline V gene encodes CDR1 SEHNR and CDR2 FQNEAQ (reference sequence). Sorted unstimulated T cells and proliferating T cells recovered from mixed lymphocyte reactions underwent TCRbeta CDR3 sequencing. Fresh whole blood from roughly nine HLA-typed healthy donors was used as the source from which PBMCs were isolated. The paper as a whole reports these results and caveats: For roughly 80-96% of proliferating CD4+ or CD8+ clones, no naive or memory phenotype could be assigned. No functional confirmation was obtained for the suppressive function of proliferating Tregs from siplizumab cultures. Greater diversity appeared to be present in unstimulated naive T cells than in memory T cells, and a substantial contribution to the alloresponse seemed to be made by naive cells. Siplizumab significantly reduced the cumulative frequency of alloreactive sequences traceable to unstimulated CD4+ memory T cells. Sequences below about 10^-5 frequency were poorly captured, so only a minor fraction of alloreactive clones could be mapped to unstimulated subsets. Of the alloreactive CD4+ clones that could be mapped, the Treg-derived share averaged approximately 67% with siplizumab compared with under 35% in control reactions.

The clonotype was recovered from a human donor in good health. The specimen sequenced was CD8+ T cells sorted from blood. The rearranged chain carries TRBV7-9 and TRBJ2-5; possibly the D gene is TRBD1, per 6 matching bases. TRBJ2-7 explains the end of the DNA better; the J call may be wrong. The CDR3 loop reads CASSDRQAHSSYEQYF. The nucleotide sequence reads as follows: TGTGCCAGCAGCGATCGACAGGCACACAGCTCCTACGAGCAGTACTTC.